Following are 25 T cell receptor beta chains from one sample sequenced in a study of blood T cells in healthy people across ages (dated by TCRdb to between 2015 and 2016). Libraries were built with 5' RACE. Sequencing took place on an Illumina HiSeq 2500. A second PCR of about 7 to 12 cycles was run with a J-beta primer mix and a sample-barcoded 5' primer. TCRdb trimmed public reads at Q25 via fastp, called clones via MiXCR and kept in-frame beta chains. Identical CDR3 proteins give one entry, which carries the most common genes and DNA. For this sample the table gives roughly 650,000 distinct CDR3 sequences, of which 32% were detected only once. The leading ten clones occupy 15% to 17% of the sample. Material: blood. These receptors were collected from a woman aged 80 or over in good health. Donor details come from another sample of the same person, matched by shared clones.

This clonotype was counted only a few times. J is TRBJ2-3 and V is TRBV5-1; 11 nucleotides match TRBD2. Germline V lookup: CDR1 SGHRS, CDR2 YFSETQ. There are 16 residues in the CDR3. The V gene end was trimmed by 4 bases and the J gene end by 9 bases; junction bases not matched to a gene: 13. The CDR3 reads CASSPRNSGGERTQYF. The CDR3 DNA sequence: TGCGCCAGCAGCCCCCGGAATAGCGGGGGGGAAAGAACGCAGTATTTT.

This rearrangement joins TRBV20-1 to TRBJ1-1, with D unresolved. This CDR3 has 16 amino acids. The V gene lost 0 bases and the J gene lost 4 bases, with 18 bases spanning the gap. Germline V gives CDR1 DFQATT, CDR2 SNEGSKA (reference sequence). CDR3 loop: CSARDLRMPLSTEAFF. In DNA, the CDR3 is TGCAGTGCTAGAGATCTGCGAATGCCCTTGAGCACTGAAGCTTTCTTT.

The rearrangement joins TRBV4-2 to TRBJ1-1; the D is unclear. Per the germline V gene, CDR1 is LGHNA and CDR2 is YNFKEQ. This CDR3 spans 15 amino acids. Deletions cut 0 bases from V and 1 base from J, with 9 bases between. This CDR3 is CASSQEITRNTEAFF. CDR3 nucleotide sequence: TGTGCCAGCAGCCAAGAGATTACAAGGAACACTGAAGCTTTCTTT.

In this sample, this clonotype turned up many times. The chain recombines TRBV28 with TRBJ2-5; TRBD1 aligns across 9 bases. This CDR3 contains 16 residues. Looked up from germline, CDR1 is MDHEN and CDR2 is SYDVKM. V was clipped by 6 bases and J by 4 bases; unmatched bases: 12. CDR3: CASRGNRGHTGETQYF. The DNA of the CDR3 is TGTGCCAGCAGGGGCAACAGGGGGCATACGGGAGAGACCCAGTACTTC.

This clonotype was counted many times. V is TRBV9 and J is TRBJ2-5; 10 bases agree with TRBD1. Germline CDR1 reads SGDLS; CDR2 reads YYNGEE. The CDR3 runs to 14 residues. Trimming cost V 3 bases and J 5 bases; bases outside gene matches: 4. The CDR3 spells CASSGTGGKETQYF. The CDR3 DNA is TGTGCCAGCAGCGGGACAGGGGGAAAGGAGACCCAGTACTTC.

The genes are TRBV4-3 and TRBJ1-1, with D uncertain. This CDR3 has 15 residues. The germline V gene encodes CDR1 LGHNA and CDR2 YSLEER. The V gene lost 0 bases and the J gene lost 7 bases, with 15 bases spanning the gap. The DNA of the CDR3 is TGCGCCAGCAGCCAAGATTCAGGACCCCTGGGTGAAGCTTTCTTT. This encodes CASSQDSGPLGEAFF.

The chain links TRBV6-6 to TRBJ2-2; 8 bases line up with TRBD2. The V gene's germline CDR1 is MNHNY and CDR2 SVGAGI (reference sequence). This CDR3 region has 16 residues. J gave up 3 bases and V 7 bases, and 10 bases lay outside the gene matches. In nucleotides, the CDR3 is TGTGCCAGCACCGCCCGGGGGGGTACTTACACCGGGGAGCTGTTTTTT. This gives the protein CASTARGGTYTGELFF.

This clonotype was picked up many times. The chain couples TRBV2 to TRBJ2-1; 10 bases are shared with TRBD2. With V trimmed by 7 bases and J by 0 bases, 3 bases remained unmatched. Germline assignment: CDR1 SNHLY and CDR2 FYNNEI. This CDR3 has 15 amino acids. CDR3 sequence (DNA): TGTGCCAGCATTTGGACTAGCGGCTCCTACAATGAGCAGTTCTTC. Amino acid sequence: CASIWTSGSYNEQFF.

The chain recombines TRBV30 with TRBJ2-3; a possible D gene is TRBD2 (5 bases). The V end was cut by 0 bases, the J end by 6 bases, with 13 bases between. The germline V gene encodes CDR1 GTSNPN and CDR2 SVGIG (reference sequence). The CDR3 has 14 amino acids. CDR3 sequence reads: CAWSVGDYIDTQYF. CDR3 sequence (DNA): TGTGCCTGGAGTGTAGGCGACTACATCGATACGCAGTATTTT.

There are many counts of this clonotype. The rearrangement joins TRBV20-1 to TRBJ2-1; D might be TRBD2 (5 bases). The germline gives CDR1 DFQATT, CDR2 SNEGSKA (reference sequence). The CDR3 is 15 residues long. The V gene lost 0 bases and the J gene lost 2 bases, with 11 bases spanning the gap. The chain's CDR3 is CSARDVRRTYNEQFF. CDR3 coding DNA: TGCAGTGCTAGAGATGTGCGGAGGACCTACAATGAGCAGTTCTTC.

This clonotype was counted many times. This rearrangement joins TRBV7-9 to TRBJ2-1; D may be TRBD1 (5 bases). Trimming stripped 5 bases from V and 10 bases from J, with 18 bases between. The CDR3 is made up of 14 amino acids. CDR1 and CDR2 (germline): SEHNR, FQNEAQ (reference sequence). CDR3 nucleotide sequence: TGTGCCAGCAGCGCCAAGGCCCGGACACCGGAGCAGTTCTTC. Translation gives CASSAKARTPEQFF.

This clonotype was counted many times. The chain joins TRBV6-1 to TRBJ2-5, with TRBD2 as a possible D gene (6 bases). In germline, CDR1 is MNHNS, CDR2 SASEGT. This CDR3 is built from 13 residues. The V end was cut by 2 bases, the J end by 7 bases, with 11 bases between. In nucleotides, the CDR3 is TGTGCCAGCAGTGAATCGGAGGGAGTGACCCAGTACTTC. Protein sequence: CASSESEGVTQYF.

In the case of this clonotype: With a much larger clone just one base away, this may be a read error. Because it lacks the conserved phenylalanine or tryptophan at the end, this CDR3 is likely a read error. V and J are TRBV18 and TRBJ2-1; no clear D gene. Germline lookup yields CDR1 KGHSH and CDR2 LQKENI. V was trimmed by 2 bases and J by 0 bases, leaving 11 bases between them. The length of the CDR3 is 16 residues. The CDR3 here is CASSPEQISSYNEQFS. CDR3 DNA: TGTGCCAGCTCACCAGAACAGATTAGCTCCTACAATGAGCAGTTCTCC.

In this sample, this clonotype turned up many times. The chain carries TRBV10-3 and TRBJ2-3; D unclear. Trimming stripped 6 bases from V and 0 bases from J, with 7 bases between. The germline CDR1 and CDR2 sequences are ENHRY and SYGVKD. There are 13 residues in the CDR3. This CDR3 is CAISDSSTDTQYF. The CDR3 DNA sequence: TGTGCCATCAGCGATTCTAGCACAGATACGCAGTATTTT.

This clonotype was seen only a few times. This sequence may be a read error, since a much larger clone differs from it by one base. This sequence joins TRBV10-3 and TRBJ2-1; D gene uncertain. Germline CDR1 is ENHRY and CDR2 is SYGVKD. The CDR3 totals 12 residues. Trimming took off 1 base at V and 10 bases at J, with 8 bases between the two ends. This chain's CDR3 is CAISEWTDEQFF. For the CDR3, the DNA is TGTGCCATCAGTGAGTGGACGGACGAGCAGTTCTTC.

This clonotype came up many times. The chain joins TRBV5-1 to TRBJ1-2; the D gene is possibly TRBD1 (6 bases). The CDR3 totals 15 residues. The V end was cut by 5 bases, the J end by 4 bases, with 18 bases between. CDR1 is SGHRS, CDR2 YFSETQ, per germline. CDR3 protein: CASSSGTRDTYGYTF. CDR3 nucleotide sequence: TGCGCCAGCAGTTCGGGTACGAGGGACACCTATGGCTACACCTTC.

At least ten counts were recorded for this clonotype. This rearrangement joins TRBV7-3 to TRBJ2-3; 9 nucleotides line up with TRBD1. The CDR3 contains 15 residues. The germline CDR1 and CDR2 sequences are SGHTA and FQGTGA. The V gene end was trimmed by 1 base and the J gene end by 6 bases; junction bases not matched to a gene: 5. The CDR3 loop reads CASSLITGGDDTQYF. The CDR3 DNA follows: TGTGCCAGCAGCTTAATTACAGGGGGCGACGATACGCAGTATTTT. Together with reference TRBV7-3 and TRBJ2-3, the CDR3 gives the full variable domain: GAGVSQTPSNKVTEKGKYVELRCDPISGHTALYWYRQSLGQGPEFLIYFQGTGAADDSGLPNDRFFAVRPEGSVSTLKIQRTERGDSAVYLCASSLITGGDDTQYFGPGTRLTVL.

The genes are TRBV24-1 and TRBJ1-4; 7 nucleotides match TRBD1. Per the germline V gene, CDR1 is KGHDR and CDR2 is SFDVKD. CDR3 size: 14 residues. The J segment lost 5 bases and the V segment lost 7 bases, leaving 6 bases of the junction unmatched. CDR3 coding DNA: TGTGCCACCAGGGCTACAGGGGAGAATGAAAAACTGTTTTTT. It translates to CATRATGENEKLFF.

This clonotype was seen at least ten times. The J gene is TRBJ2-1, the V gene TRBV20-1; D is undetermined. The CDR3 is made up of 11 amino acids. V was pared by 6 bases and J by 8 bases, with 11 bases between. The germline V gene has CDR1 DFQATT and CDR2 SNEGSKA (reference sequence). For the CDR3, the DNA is TGCAGTGCCAGTAGTTTCGATGAGCAGTTCTTC. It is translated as CSASSFDEQFF.

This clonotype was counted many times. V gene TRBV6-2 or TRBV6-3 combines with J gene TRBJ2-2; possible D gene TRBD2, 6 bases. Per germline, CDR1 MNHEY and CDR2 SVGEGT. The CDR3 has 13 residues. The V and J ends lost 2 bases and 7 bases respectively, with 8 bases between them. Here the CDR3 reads CASSYGDFGELFF. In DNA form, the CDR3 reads TGTGCCAGCAGTTACGGGGACTTCGGGGAGCTGTTTTTT.

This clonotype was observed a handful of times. The CDR3 sequence: CASSFWGASTGELFF. CDR3 nucleotides: TGTGCCAGCAGCTTCTGGGGGGCAAGCACCGGGGAGCTGTTTTTT. The chain couples TRBV11-2 to TRBJ2-2; D is tentatively TRBD1 or TRBD2 (6 bases each). This CDR3 spans 15 amino acids. The V end lost 3 bases, the J end lost 4 bases, and 12 bases lay between the germline ends. Germline assignment: CDR1 SGHAT and CDR2 FQNNGV. Using reference TRBV11-2 and TRBJ2-2 for the parts outside the CDR3, the full variable domain is EAGVAQSPRYKIIEKRQSVAFWCNPISGHATLYWYQQILGQGPKLLIQFQNNGVVDDSQLPKDRFSAERLKGVDSTLKIQPAKLEDSAVYLCASSFWGASTGELFFGEGSRLTVL.

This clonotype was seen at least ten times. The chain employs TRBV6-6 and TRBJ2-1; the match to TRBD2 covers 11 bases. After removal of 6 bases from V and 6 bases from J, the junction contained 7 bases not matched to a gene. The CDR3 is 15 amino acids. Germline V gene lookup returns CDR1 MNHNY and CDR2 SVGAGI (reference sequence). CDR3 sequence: CASRVISGGANEQFF. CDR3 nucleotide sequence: TGTGCCAGCAGGGTAATTAGCGGGGGGGCCAATGAGCAGTTCTTC.

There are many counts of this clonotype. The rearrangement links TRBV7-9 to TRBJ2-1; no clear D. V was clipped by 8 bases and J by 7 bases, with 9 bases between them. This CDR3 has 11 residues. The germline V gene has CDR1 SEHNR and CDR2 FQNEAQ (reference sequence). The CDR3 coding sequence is TGTGCCAGCCGTATAAGGAATGAGCAGTTCTTC. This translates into CASRIRNEQFF.

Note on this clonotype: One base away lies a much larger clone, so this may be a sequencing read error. The CDR3 sequence is CASSRVAGGSYEQYF. The CDR3 DNA reads as TGTGCCAGCAGCCGGGTAGCGGGGGGGAGCTACGAGCAGTACTTC. The chain combines TRBV3-1 with TRBJ2-7; 11 bases line up with TRBD2. The trim removed 4 bases at V and 3 bases at J, leaving 5 bases unmatched. CDR3 length equals 15 residues. CDR1 and CDR2 (germline): LGHDT, YNNKEL (reference sequence).

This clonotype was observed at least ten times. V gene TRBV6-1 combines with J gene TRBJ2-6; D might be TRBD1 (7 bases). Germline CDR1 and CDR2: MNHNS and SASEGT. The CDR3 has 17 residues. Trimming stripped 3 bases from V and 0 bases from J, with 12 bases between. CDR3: CASSDGTAGSGANVLTF. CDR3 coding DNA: TGTGCCAGCAGTGATGGGACAGCGGGCTCTGGGGCCAACGTCCTGACTTTC.